These T cell receptor beta chains were read from a single sample in a study of T cells in Graves' hyperthyroidism and ophthalmopathy. TCRdb re-derived calls from the multiplex PCR reads in MiXCR, one entry per CDR3 protein. The table includes hundreds of thousands of distinct CDR3 sequences, about 14% detected once. The sample consisted of blood. These TCRs come from a man between 18 and 35 years old with Graves' ophthalmopathy. Both conserved end residues are part of each CDR3. A D gene is named only where the DNA matches it firmly. The size entry is marked missing in some rows and otherwise reads once, few, many or a size class.

-	many	TRBV12-3/TRBV12-4	TRBJ2-1	CASSHPGNEQFF	TGTGCCAGCAGCCACCCTGGCAATGAGCAGTTCTTC
-	many	TRBV7-9	TRBJ2-1	CAGSTAEYNEQFF	TGTGCCGGCAGCACTGCCGAATACAATGAGCAGTTCTTC
-	many	TRBV12-3/TRBV12-4	TRBJ2-7	CASSLRIVQGSREQYF	TGTGCCAGCAGTCTTAGGATTGTTCAGGGGAGTCGCGAGCAGTACTTC
-	many	TRBV6-2/TRBV6-3	TRBJ2-7	CASSYYGGPYEQYF	TGTGCCAGCAGTTACTATGGAGGGCCCTACGAGCAGTACTTC
TRBD2	many	TRBV7-3	TRBJ2-3	CASSYTGTSGTDTQYF	TGTGCCAGCAGCTATACCGGGACTAGCGGCACAGATACGCAGTATTTT
TRBD2	many	TRBV2	TRBJ2-5	CASSDALAGVETQYF	TGTGCCAGCAGTGATGCCCTAGCGGGAGTGGAGACCCAGTACTTC
-	many	TRBV6-1	TRBJ2-3	CASSPGVYTDTQYF	TGTGCCAGCAGTCCGGGGGTATACACAGATACGCAGTATTTT
-	many	TRBV7-9	TRBJ1-1	CASRIGPTEAFF	TGTGCCAGCAGGATAGGGCCCACTGAAGCTTTCTTT
-	-	TRBV4-3	TRBJ2-5	CASSQVGPSPDETQYF	TGCGCCAGCAGCCAAGTCGGGCCTAGCCCCGATGAGACCCAGTACTTC
-	many	TRBV3-1	TRBJ2-6	CASSQGQSGANVLTF	TGTGCCAGCAGCCAAGGACAGTCTGGGGCCAACGTCCTGACTTTC
TRBD2	many	TRBV10-3	TRBJ2-1	CAISETSGRNEQFF	TGTGCCATCAGTGAAACTAGCGGGAGGAATGAGCAGTTCTTC
-	-	TRBV12-3/TRBV12-4	TRBJ1-2	CASSTEGDGYTF	TGTGCCAGCTCCACGGAGGGCGATGGCTACACCTTC
-	many	TRBV27	TRBJ2-7	CASSPSRLVQGDEQYF	TGTGCCAGCAGTCCAAGCAGACTAGTACAAGGCGACGAGCAGTACTTC
TRBD1	-	TRBV4-1	TRBJ1-2	CASSQGGQGSTNYGYTF	TGCGCCAGCAGCCAAGGGGGACAGGGGAGCACTAACTATGGCTACACCTTC
-	many	TRBV11-2	TRBJ2-5	CASSFGTHQETQYF	TGTGCCAGCAGCTTCGGGACACACCAAGAGACCCAGTACTTC
TRBD1	many	TRBV10-1	TRBJ1-1	CASSGPGQGGNTEAFF	TGCGCCAGCAGTGGCCCTGGACAGGGTGGAAACACTGAAGCTTTCTTT
-	once	TRBV11-3	TRBJ1-2	CASSSGSAYGYIF	TGTGCCAGCAGCTCTGGGTCTGCCTATGGCTACATCTTC
TRBD1	many	TRBV24-1	TRBJ1-2	CATSDFGTGIRGYTF	TGTGCCACCAGTGATTTTGGGACAGGGATTCGTGGCTACACCTTC
-	few	TRBV6-5	TRBJ2-6	CASSYYPGANVLTF	TGTGCCAGCAGTTACTACCCTGGGGCCAACGTCCTGACTTTC
-	few	TRBV15	TRBJ2-7	CATSRAGRGVYEQYF	TGTGCCACCAGCAGAGCGGGCAGGGGTGTCTACGAGCAGTACTTC
TRBD1	once	TRBV5-1	TRBJ2-7	CASSFGTGDVNEQYF	TGCGCCAGCAGCTTTGGGACAGGGGACGTAAACGAGCAGTACTTC
-	many	TRBV30	TRBJ1-2	CAWSVPGEPAFYGYTF	TGTGCCTGGAGTGTACCTGGGGAACCCGCCTTCTATGGCTACACCTTC
-	many	TRBV6-2/TRBV6-3	TRBJ1-1	CASSYAGRVTEAFF	TGTGCCAGCAGTTACGCTGGACGAGTTACTGAAGCTTTCTTT
-	many	TRBV7-8	TRBJ2-2	CASSSPPDEAITGELFF	TGTGCCAGCAGCTCCCCCCCCGACGAGGCGATAACCGGGGAGCTGTTTTTT
-	many	TRBV5-1	TRBJ2-7	CASSLGAGETYEQYF	TGCGCCAGCAGCTTGGGTGCAGGAGAGACCTACGAGCAGTACTTC
-	-	TRBV5-1	TRBJ1-3	CASSDDYSIFRNTIYF	TGCGCCAGCAGCGATGATTACAGCATTTTCAGAAACACCATATATTTT
-	-	TRBV14	TRBJ1-5	CASSQGGRGNQPQHF	TGTGCCAGCAGCCAGGGTGGGAGGGGCAATCAGCCCCAGCATTTT
-	-	TRBV30	TRBJ2-6	CAWSQRQRAPPFGANVLTF	TGTGCCTGGAGCCAAAGGCAGAGGGCTCCCCCATTTGGGGCCAACGTCCTGACTTTC
TRBD1	-	TRBV19	TRBJ1-2	CASSIGQGDGYTF	TGTGCCAGTAGTATTGGACAGGGTGATGGCTACACCTTC
TRBD1	many	TRBV7-9	TRBJ1-1	CASSLGDRGGTEAFF	TGTGCCAGCAGCTTAGGCGACAGGGGAGGCACTGAAGCTTTCTTT